These 27 T cell receptor beta chains were sequenced from one sample in a study of T cells expressing NK-cell markers. Each CDR3 protein gets one entry in TCRdb, which reprocessed the 5' RACE reads and gives no DNA. This table holds 500,000 to 700,000 distinct CDR3 sequences. Material for sequencing was blood T cells: a sorted CD56 or NKG2C T cell subset, CD4+ or CD8+ T cells, or bulk PBMC T cells (not recorded which). Receptors originate from a man younger than 35 in good health.

V and J are TRBV6-5 and TRBJ2-3. Per the germline V gene, CDR1 is MNHEY and CDR2 is SVGAGI. The CDR3 is made up of 15 amino acids. CDR3 amino acids: CASSYSGVSKDTQYF.

The chain carries TRBV29-1 and TRBJ2-1; no DNA is available, so the TRBD1 call from TCRdb remains unchecked. Germline V gives CDR1 SQVTM, CDR2 ANQGSEA. CDR3 size: 12 residues. The CDR3: CSVGGAGNEQFF.

The V and J genes are TRBV29-1 and TRBJ1-1; TCRdb proposes TRBD1, but this gene call is untestable without DNA. The V gene's germline CDR1 is SQVTM and CDR2 ANQGSEA. The CDR3 loop spans 12 amino acids. CDR3 sequence reads: CSVVKGAIEAFF.

The CDR3 is CASSPILSGSNTDTQYF. The gene calls are TRBV28 and TRBJ2-3; TCRdb lists TRBD2, though no DNA is available to test this call. This CDR3 is 17 amino acids long. Germline V gives CDR1 MDHEN, CDR2 SYDVKM.

V is TRBV4-1 and J is TRBJ2-2. Germline CDR1 is MGHRA and CDR2 is YSYEKL. The CDR3 is 13 residues long. The CDR3 reads CASSPLVVGELFF.

V and J are TRBV10-3 and TRBJ1-6. CDR1 is ENHRY and CDR2 is SYGVKD in the germline V gene. This CDR3 has 15 residues. CDR3 region: CAISESVHINSPLHF.

The chain links TRBV5-1 to TRBJ2-2; checking the TCRdb D call of TRBD1 is not possible without DNA. Looked up from germline, CDR1 is SGHRS and CDR2 is YFSETQ. This CDR3 is built from 16 residues. CDR3 sequence: CASSAYRGVGTGELFF.

This chain joins TRBV15 and TRBJ1-2. Per the germline V gene, CDR1 is LNHNV and CDR2 is YYDKDF (reference sequence). The CDR3 runs 15 residues. CDR3 sequence reads: CATRKNSGVTSGYTF.

The J gene is TRBJ2-2, the V gene TRBV7-2; TCRdb's D gene call, TRBD2, goes unchecked for lack of DNA. There are 15 residues in the CDR3. The germline V gene has CDR1 SGHTA and CDR2 FQGNSA. The CDR3 here is CASNRLSLGAGELFF. Based on the CDR3 plus reference TRBV7-2 and TRBJ2-2, the full variable domain is GAGVSQSPSNKVTEKGKDVELRCDPISGHTALYWYRQSLGQGLEFLIYFQGNSAPDKSGLPSDRFSAERTGGSVSTLTIQRTQQEDSAVYLCASNRLSLGAGELFFGEGSRLTVL.

The chain is built from TRBV10-3 and TRBJ2-7; the TCRdb call, TRBD2, lacks DNA for checking. Germline V CDR1 and CDR2: ENHRY, SYGVKD. The CDR3 loop spans 16 amino acids. CDR3 region: CAISESLTSGSYEQYF.

The genes are TRBV12-3 or TRBV12-4 and TRBJ2-1; the D call of TRBD1 rests on TCRdb alone, since no DNA is present to check it. The CDR3 has 13 residues. Here the CDR3 reads CASRPLGNNEQFF.

The chain links TRBV30 to TRBJ2-7; the TCRdb call, TRBD1, lacks DNA for checking. The CDR3 consists of 12 residues. Germline assignment: CDR1 GTSNPN and CDR2 SVGIG (reference sequence). This chain's CDR3 is CAWGGQGYEQYF.

The rearrangement uses TRBV5-1 and TRBJ2-1; checking the TCRdb D call of TRBD2 is not possible without DNA. Germline values: CDR1 SGHRS, CDR2 YFSETQ. This CDR3 spans 19 amino acids. CDR3 protein: CASSPLSGRFISSYNEQFF.

This CDR3 reads CASSQDWSGLETQYF. The chain is built from TRBV4-1 and TRBJ2-5; TCRdb's D gene call, TRBD2, goes unchecked for lack of DNA. The germline V gene has CDR1 MGHRA and CDR2 YSYEKL. The CDR3 contains 15 residues.

The V call is TRBV15, the J call TRBJ2-3; TCRdb picks TRBD1, but there is no DNA to check that call. Per the germline V gene, CDR1 is LNHNV and CDR2 is YYDKDF (reference sequence). This CDR3 comprises 12 residues. Here the CDR3 reads CATAPGGDTQYF.

The gene calls are TRBV12-3 or TRBV12-4 and TRBJ2-1; the D call from TCRdb, TRBD1, cannot be confirmed without DNA. This CDR3 region has 17 residues. CDR3 amino acids: CASSSRDARSSYNEQFF.

The chain carries TRBV12-3 or TRBV12-4 and TRBJ2-1. The CDR3 is 14 residues long. CDR3 sequence: CASSLGEHHNEQFF.

The chain employs TRBV7-3 and TRBJ2-2. The V gene's germline CDR1 is SGHTA and CDR2 FQGTGA. The CDR3 runs to 15 residues. The CDR3 loop is CASSLLRGRTGELFF.

The chain combines TRBV20-1 with TRBJ2-5; without DNA, the TCRdb call of TRBD1 cannot be checked. The CDR3 loop spans 14 amino acids. The germline CDR1 and CDR2 sequences are DFQATT and SNEGSKA (reference sequence). The CDR3 spells CSAAGGDSKETQYF.

The CDR3 is CSARDLTGDPPDTQYF. The J gene is TRBJ2-3, the V gene TRBV20-1; TCRdb lists TRBD1, though no DNA is available to test this call. The CDR3 is 16 amino acids. Germline CDR1 DFQATT, CDR2 SNEGSKA (reference sequence).

V and J are TRBV29-1 and TRBJ2-2; the D call of TRBD1 rests on TCRdb alone, since no DNA is present to check it. This CDR3 is 14 amino acids long. Per the germline V gene, CDR1 is SQVTM and CDR2 is ANQGSEA. The CDR3 loop reads CSAQGHRKSGELFF.

V is TRBV12-3 or TRBV12-4 and J is TRBJ1-5; without DNA, the TCRdb call of TRBD1 cannot be checked. The CDR3 covers 15 residues. CDR3 sequence reads: CASTYRGRSNQPQHF.

This sequence joins TRBV25-1 and TRBJ2-2; the TRBD1 assignment by TCRdb is unverifiable without DNA. CDR1 is MGHDK and CDR2 is SYGVNS in the germline V gene. CDR3 size: 15 residues. This CDR3 is CASSDPQGNTGELFF. Full variable domain (outside the CDR3, taken from reference TRBV25-1 and TRBJ2-2): EADIYQTPRYLVIGTGKKITLECSQTMGHDKMYWYQQDPGMELHLIHYSYGVNSTEKGDLSSESTVSRIRTEHFPLTLESARPSHTSQYLCASSDPQGNTGELFFGEGSRLTVL.

The chain carries TRBV5-5 and TRBJ2-3; TCRdb's D call, TRBD2, is unchecked because there is no DNA. The CDR3 is 17 amino acids. Germline V lookup: CDR1 SGHKS, CDR2 YYEKEE (reference sequence). This CDR3 is CASSLESLASITDTQYF.

The chain recombines TRBV6-2 or TRBV6-3 with TRBJ2-5; TCRdb selects TRBD2, and the lack of DNA leaves this call unchecked. The CDR3 has 14 residues. CDR1 MNHEY and CDR2 SVGEGT come from the germline V gene. CDR3 sequence reads: CASSAGALRETQYF.

The chain has TRBV5-1 and TRBJ1-1; TCRdb's assignment of TRBD1 cannot be checked, as there is no DNA. CDR3 length: 16 residues. Germline CDR1 SGHRS, CDR2 YFSETQ. The CDR3 reads CASSIALQGAGTEAFF. The whole variable domain, filled in from reference TRBV5-1 and TRBJ1-1, reads KAGVTQTPRYLIKTRGQQVTLSCSPISGHRSVSWYQQTPGQGLQFLFEYFSETQRNKGNFPGRFSGRQFSNSRSEMNVSTLELGDSALYLCASSIALQGAGTEAFFGQGTRLTVV.

V usage is TRBV5-1 and J usage is TRBJ1-6. This CDR3 contains 14 residues. Germline V lookup: CDR1 SGHRS, CDR2 YFSETQ. Here the CDR3 reads CASSSSALNSPLHF. Full variable domain (outside the CDR3, taken from reference TRBV5-1 and TRBJ1-6): KAGVTQTPRYLIKTRGQQVTLSCSPISGHRSVSWYQQTPGQGLQFLFEYFSETQRNKGNFPGRFSGRQFSNSRSEMNVSTLELGDSALYLCASSSSALNSPLHFGNGTRLTVT.